This T cell receptor (beta chain) was recovered during a study of OX40 agonist ivuxolimab in advanced cancers. Study outcomes and limitations: Both CD4+ and CD8+ T cell populations in blood had undergone clonal expansion by week 6 at 0.1 to 3.0 mg/kg.

In the case of this clone: As yet, its antigen is unknown.

Exclusion applied to patients with autoimmune disease history or systemic immunosuppression. Here immunoSEQ multiplex PCR was the method, and the copy in TCRdb shows in-frame clones only, minus some. The profile shows 100,000 to 150,000 clones, around 92% of them singletons. Deletions cut 3 bases from V and 3 bases from J, with 9 bases between. This CDR3 is built from 14 residues. The germline gives CDR1 SGHAT, CDR2 FQNNGV. The receptor was isolated from an adult with an advanced solid tumor such as melanoma, head and neck, liver or kidney cancer. The genes are TRBV11-2 and TRBJ1-5; D uncertain. Sample: CD4+ or CD8+ T cells sorted from blood, taken in a trial of the OX40 agonist ivuxolimab. CDR3 amino acids: CASSFGIANQPQHF. The CDR3, as DNA: TGTGCCAGCAGCTTCGGGATAGCCAATCAGCCCCAGCATTTT.